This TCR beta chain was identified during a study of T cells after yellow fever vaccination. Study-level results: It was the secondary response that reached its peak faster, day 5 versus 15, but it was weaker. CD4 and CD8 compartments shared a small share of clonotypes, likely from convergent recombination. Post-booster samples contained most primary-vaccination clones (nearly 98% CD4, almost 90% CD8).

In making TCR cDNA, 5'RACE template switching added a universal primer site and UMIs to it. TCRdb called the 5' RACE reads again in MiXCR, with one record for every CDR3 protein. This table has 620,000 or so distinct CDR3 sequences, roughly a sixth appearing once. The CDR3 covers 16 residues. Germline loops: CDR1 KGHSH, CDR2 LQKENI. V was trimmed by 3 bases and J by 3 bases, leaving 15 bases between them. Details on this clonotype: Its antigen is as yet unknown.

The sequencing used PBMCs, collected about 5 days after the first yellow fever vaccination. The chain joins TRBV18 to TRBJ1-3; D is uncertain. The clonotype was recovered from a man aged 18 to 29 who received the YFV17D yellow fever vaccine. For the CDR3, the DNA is TGTGCCAGCTCACCTCGCCAGGAACTCCATGGAAACACCATATATTTT. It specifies CASSPRQELHGNTIYF.